This TCR beta chain emerged from a study of blood T cell repertoires in COVID-19. Turning to the study itself: Sites in the United States, Italy and Spain provided acute and convalescent COVID-19 samples. From T cells, B-cell-depleted T cells, or PBMCs came the material, which was cDNA or gDNA.

Between the trimmed V and J ends, which lost 3 bases and 4 bases, there was a span of 7 bases. The CDR3 totals 14 residues. Germline V gene sequence: CDR1 KGHSH, CDR2 LQKENI. Per the original methods: Amplification from reference gene primers served as the basis for estimated nucleated cell counts. Clones were read by immunoSEQ multiplex PCR, and TCRdb kept only the in-frame ones, dropping some. From that table come the V and J calls and clone size; the DNA was used to work out D and trimming. Seen here are 200,000 to 250,000 clones, roughly four fifths observed once, and the top ten hold approximately 3%.

J is TRBJ2-6 and V is TRBV18; no clear D gene. The receptor was isolated from a woman in her 30s who had recovered from COVID-19. Material for sequencing was peripheral blood. The CDR3 DNA reads TGTGCCAGCTCACCGCCTAACGGGGCCAACGTCCTGACTTTC. Residues: CASSPPNGANVLTF.